Listed below are T cell receptor beta chains from one sample, sequenced in a study of CD8 T cells in Susac syndrome. TCRdb processed the immunoSEQ multiplex PCR reads anew with MiXCR; each CDR3 protein has one entry. Seen here are some 120,000 distinct CDR3 sequences, 90% to 95% observed once, and the top ten hold 0.12%. The material sequenced was CD4+ T cells from PBMCs. These TCRs come from a human donor in good health. CDR3s include the opening cysteine and the closing phenylalanine or tryptophan. The D gene is left open where the match is weak. Size tells how often a clone was seen (once, few, many) or the class of an expanded clone, and some rows leave it out.

j_call	v_call	d_call	clone_size	cdr3_aa	cdr3_nt
TRBJ2-7	TRBV5-1	TRBD1	NA	CASSYLGGTGAEQYF	TGCGCCAGCAGCTACCTGGGCGGGACAGGGGCTGAGCAGTACTTC
TRBJ2-7	TRBV30	TRBD2	NA	CAWSGRGGLTYEQYF	TGTGCCTGGAGCGGCCGGGGGGGACTAACCTACGAGCAGTACTTC
TRBJ1-4	TRBV29-1	TRBD1	NA	CSGADRGGEKLFF	TGCAGCGGGGCCGACAGGGGTGGTGAAAAACTGTTTTTT
TRBJ2-3	TRBV29-1	NA	NA	CSVTRDGQYF	TGCAGCGTTACAAGGGACGGACAGTATTTT
TRBJ2-7	TRBV19	TRBD2	NA	CASSQLAGVREQYF	TGTGCCAGTAGCCAACTAGCGGGAGTGAGGGAGCAGTACTTC
TRBJ2-6	TRBV6-1	TRBD1	NA	CASRLRTGAISGANVLTF	TGTGCCAGCAGGCTCCGGACAGGGGCAATCTCTGGGGCCAACGTCCTGACTTTC
TRBJ2-3	TRBV7-2	NA	NA	CASSSGLPPGPQYF	TGTGCCAGCAGCTCAGGACTACCGCCAGGCCCGCAGTATTTT
TRBJ2-7	TRBV5-1	TRBD1	NA	CASSSDRGSLSEQYF	TGCGCCAGCAGCTCTGACAGGGGTAGCCTCTCCGAGCAGTACTTC
TRBJ1-1	TRBV19	NA	NA	CASRPGGRTMNTEAFF	TGTGCCAGTCGTCCTGGAGGCAGAACCATGAACACTGAAGCTTTCTTT
TRBJ2-4	TRBV2	NA	NA	CASSAGQLENIQYF	TGTGCCAGCAGTGCTGGCCAGCTGGAAAACATTCAGTACTTC
TRBJ2-1	TRBV7-2	TRBD2	NA	CASSNSGSYNEQFF	TGTGCCAGCAGCAATAGCGGGAGCTACAATGAGCAGTTCTTC
TRBJ2-1	TRBV6-5	NA	NA	CASTQGPGNNEQFF	TGTGCCAGCACTCAAGGTCCGGGCAACAATGAGCAGTTCTTC
TRBJ2-2	TRBV11-1	NA	once	CASQVMAGELFF	TGTGCCAGCCAAGTGATGGCCGGGGAGCTGTTTTTT
TRBJ2-1	TRBV11-2	NA	NA	CASSRTGGGGLASGRSYNEQFF	TGTGCCAGCAGCCGTACAGGGGGCGGGGGACTAGCCTCGGGTAGGTCCTACAATGAGCAGTTCTTC
TRBJ1-1	TRBV29-1	NA	NA	CSVDPRQTEAFF	TGCAGCGTTGATCCCCGGCAAACAGAAGCTTTCTTT
TRBJ2-3	TRBV27	NA	few	CASSFSTDTQYF	TGTGCCAGCAGTTTTAGCACAGATACGCAGTATTTT
TRBJ2-3	TRBV3-1	NA	NA	CASSQDIPTDTQYF	TGTGCCAGCAGCCAAGATATCCCCACAGATACGCAGTATTTT
TRBJ2-7	TRBV4-1	TRBD1	NA	CASSQPGQFVEQYF	TGCGCCAGCAGCCAACCGGGACAGTTTGTCGAGCAGTACTTC
TRBJ1-3	TRBV13	NA	NA	CASSFPAAGNTIYF	TGTGCCAGCAGCTTTCCAGCCGCCGGAAACACCATATATTTT
TRBJ2-7	TRBV3-1	NA	NA	CASSQDRGLSYEQYF	TGTGCCAGCAGCCAAGACAGGGGCCTAAGCTACGAGCAGTACTTC
TRBJ1-5	TRBV29-1	NA	NA	CSVEGSNQPQHF	TGCAGCGTTGAGGGTAGCAATCAGCCCCAGCATTTT
TRBJ2-5	TRBV29-1	NA	NA	CSVESETQYF	TGCAGCGTTGAATCCGAGACCCAGTACTTC
TRBJ2-1	TRBV27	TRBD2	NA	CASSLSLAGSEQFF	TGTGCCAGCAGTTTATCACTAGCGGGAAGTGAGCAGTTCTTC
TRBJ2-7	TRBV3-1	NA	NA	CASSRTQGTGEQYF	TGTGCCAGCAGCCGTACCCAGGGAACGGGCGAGCAGTACTTC
TRBJ1-2	TRBV21-1	NA	once	CASSKGLEGGYTF	TGTGCCAGCAGCAAAGGGTTAGAGGGAGGCTACACCTTC
TRBJ2-1	TRBV7-6	TRBD1	once	CASISGTGIYNEQFF	TGTGCCAGCATCTCCGGGACAGGGATCTACAATGAGCAGTTCTTC
TRBJ2-7	TRBV20-1	TRBD2	NA	CSARPPSAGTYEQYF	TGCAGTGCCAGACCCCCGTCAGCGGGAACCTACGAGCAGTACTTC
TRBJ2-5	TRBV27	NA	NA	CASSQGTQSGTQYF	TGTGCCAGCAGTCAAGGGACACAATCTGGGACCCAGTACTTC
TRBJ2-2	TRBV12-3/TRBV12-4	NA	NA	CASSFWAVLRVVEYTGELFF	TGTGCCAGCAGTTTTTGGGCAGTATTGAGAGTGGTGGAATACACCGGGGAGCTGTTTTTT
TRBJ2-1	TRBV12-3/TRBV12-4	TRBD2	NA	CASSSTGVGLAGYNEQFF	TGTGCCAGCAGTTCGACGGGGGTCGGACTAGCGGGCTACAATGAGCAGTTCTTC
TRBJ2-1	TRBV24-1	NA	NA	CATSDPGLEAGEQFF	TGTGCCACCAGTGACCCGGGACTCGAGGCGGGGGAGCAGTTCTTC
TRBJ2-7	TRBV30	NA	once	CAWGRGNEQYF	TGTGCCTGGGGCAGGGGAAACGAGCAGTACTTC
TRBJ2-1	TRBV5-1	NA	NA	CASSLGPAHNEQFF	TGCGCCAGCAGCTTGGGGCCAGCCCACAATGAGCAGTTCTTC
TRBJ2-3	TRBV5-1	TRBD1	NA	CASTTGTGEVDTQYF	TGCGCCAGCACCACTGGGACAGGGGAAGTGGATACGCAGTATTTT
TRBJ2-7	TRBV7-2	NA	NA	CASSARDLLYEQYF	TGTGCCAGCAGCGCACGGGACCTCCTCTACGAGCAGTACTTC
TRBJ1-2	TRBV12-3/TRBV12-4	NA	NA	CASSLSGGATNYGYTF	TGTGCCAGCAGTCTCTCCGGAGGGGCAACTAACTATGGCTACACCTTC
TRBJ2-1	TRBV7-8	NA	NA	CASSSERLSGIEQFF	TGTGCCAGCAGCTCAGAACGGTTGTCGGGGATTGAGCAGTTCTTC
TRBJ1-1	TRBV29-1	NA	NA	CSVGDVTAFF	TGCAGCGTTGGTGACGTGACAGCTTTCTTT
TRBJ1-2	TRBV30	NA	NA	CAWSRVNPYGYTF	TGTGCCTGGAGCCGAGTCAATCCCTATGGCTACACCTTC
TRBJ1-1	TRBV3-1	NA	NA	CASSQGGASFGSEAFF	TGTGCCAGCAGCCAAGGGGGCGCTTCCTTTGGCAGTGAAGCTTTCTTT
TRBJ2-1	TRBV5-1	NA	NA	CASSLGYRNEQFF	TGCGCCAGCAGCTTGGGCTATCGAAATGAGCAGTTCTTC
TRBJ2-7	TRBV6-5	TRBD1	once	CASSKRTGEYEQYF	TGTGCCAGCAGTAAGAGGACAGGGGAATACGAGCAGTACTTC
TRBJ2-5	TRBV5-4	TRBD1	once	CASSLLTGGETQYF	TGTGCCAGCAGCTTGTTGACAGGGGGAGAGACCCAGTACTTC
TRBJ1-5	TRBV19	NA	once	CASSRTKTHQPQHF	TGTGCCAGTAGCCGGACTAAAACTCATCAGCCCCAGCATTTT
TRBJ2-3	TRBV29-1	TRBD2	NA	CSVGQAGGPWDTQYF	TGCAGCGTTGGTCAAGCGGGAGGGCCCTGGGATACGCAGTATTTT
TRBJ2-7	TRBV3-1	TRBD1	NA	CASSQTRTGPYEQYF	TGTGCCAGCAGCCAAACGCGGACAGGGCCCTACGAGCAGTACTTC
TRBJ1-4	TRBV15	TRBD1	NA	CATSRNRDRGLFF	TGTGCCACCAGCAGGAATCGGGACAGGGGACTGTTTTTT
TRBJ2-3	TRBV18	TRBD2	once	CASSPSWAGVIDTQYF	TGTGCCAGCTCACCGTCTTGGGCGGGAGTGATAGATACGCAGTATTTT
TRBJ1-3	TRBV18	TRBD1	NA	CASSPEGAPGNTIYF	TGTGCCAGCTCACCGGAGGGGGCGCCTGGAAACACCATATATTTT
TRBJ2-5	TRBV28	NA	NA	CASSFGPTQYF	TGTGCCAGCAGTTTCGGCCCCACCCAGTACTTC
TRBJ2-3	TRBV12-3/TRBV12-4	NA	NA	CASSLNTQYF	TGTGCCAGCAGCCTAAATACGCAGTATTTT
TRBJ2-7	TRBV30	TRBD2	NA	CAWNKKGKGGASDEQYF	TGTGCCTGGAACAAAAAGGGGAAGGGAGGGGCATCCGACGAGCAGTACTTC
TRBJ1-1	TRBV2	NA	once	CASSAELGAFF	TGTGCCAGCAGTGCTGAGTTGGGGGCTTTCTTT
TRBJ2-2	TRBV3-1	NA	NA	CASSSPGDTGELFF	TGTGCCAGCAGTAGCCCCGGGGACACCGGGGAGCTGTTTTTT